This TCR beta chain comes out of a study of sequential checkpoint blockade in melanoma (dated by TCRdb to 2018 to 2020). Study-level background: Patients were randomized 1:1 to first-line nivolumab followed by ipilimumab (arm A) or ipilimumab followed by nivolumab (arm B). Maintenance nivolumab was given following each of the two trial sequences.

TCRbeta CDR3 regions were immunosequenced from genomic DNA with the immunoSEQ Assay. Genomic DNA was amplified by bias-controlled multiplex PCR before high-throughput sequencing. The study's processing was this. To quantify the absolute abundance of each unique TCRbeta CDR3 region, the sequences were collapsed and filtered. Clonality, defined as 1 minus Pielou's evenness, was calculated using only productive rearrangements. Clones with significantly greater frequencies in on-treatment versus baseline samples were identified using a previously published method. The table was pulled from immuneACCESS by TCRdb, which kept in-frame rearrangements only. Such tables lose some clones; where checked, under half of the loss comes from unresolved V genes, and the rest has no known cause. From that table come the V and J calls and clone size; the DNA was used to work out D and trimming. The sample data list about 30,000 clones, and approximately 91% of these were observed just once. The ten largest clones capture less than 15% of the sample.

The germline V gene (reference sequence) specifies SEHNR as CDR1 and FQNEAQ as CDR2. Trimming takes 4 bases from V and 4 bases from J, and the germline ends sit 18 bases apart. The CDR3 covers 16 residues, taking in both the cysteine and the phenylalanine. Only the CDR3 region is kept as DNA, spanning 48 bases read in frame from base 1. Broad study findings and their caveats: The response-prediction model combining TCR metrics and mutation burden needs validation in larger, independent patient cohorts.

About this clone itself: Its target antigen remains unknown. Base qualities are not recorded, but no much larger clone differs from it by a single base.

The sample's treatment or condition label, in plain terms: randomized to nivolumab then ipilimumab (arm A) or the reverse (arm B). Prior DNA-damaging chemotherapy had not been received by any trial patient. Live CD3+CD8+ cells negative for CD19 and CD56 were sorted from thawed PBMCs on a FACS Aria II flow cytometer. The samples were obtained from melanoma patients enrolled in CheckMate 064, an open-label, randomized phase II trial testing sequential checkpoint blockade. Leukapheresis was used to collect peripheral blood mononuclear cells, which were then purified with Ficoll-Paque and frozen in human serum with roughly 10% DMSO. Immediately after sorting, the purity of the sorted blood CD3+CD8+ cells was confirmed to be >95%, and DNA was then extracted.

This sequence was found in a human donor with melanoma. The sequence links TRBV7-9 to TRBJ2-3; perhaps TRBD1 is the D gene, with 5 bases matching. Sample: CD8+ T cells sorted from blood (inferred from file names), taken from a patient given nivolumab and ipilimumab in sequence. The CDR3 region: CASSSYQTRAPDTQYF. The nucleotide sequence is TGTGCCAGCAGCTCTTACCAAACCAGGGCCCCAGATACGCAGTATTTT.